These 10 T cell receptor beta chains originate from one sample sequenced in a study of blood T cell repertoires in COVID-19. Only in-frame clones appear in the TCRdb table, and some are missing; sequencing was by immunoSEQ multiplex PCR. This table has 200,000 to 250,000 clones, roughly 86% appearing once. The sequencing input was peripheral blood. All receptors come from a woman between 45 and 60 years old with active or convalescent COVID-19.

The count of this clone is one. The rearrangement joins TRBV5-1 to TRBJ2-7; D ambiguous. CDR3 length: 13 residues. Trimming removed 0 bases at V and 3 bases at J, with 7 bases between. Germline lookup yields CDR1 SGHRS and CDR2 YFSETQ. This CDR3 reads CASSLGSSYEQYF. As DNA, the CDR3 is TGCGCCAGCAGCTTGGGTAGCAGCTACGAGCAGTACTTC.

The gene calls are TRBV11-3 and TRBJ2-1, with D perhaps matching TRBD1 (6 bases). V was cut by 1 base and J by 1 base, with 8 bases left in between. The CDR3 has 15 residues. From germline, CDR1 is SGHNT and CDR2 YENEEA. The CDR3 DNA sequence: TGTGCCAGCAGCTTAGGGGGGCCTTCCTACAATGAGCAGTTCTTC. It encodes CASSLGGPSYNEQFF.

This clone appeared a single time. The chain joins TRBV7-2 to TRBJ1-6; D perhaps matches TRBD1 (5 bases). The germline V gene encodes CDR1 SGHTA and CDR2 FQGNSA. CDR3 size: 17 residues. V shed 0 bases and J shed 10 bases, with 19 bases lying between them. CDR3 sequence: CASSLAPLAGYGSPLHF. CDR3 coding DNA: TGTGCCAGCAGCTTAGCCCCATTAGCAGGGTACGGCTCACCCCTCCACTTT. The full variable domain, in which reference TRBV7-2 and TRBJ1-6 provide the parts outside the CDR3, is GAGVSQSPSNKVTEKGKDVELRCDPISGHTALYWYRQSLGQGLEFLIYFQGNSAPDKSGLPSDRFSAERTGGSVSTLTIQRTQQEDSAVYLCASSLAPLAGYGSPLHFGNGTRLTVT.

V is TRBV27 and J is TRBJ2-7; perhaps TRBD1 as D (5 bases). Germline V CDR1 and CDR2: MNHEY, SMNVEV (reference sequence). The CDR3 loop spans 13 amino acids. Trimming removed 5 bases at V and 0 bases at J, with 8 bases between. The CDR3 coding sequence is TGTGCCAGCAGTACAGGAGCCTCCTACGAGCAGTACTTC. It codes for CASSTGASYEQYF.

CDR3 sequence reads: CASSLDGGNSYEQYF. The CDR3 DNA sequence: TGTGCCAGCAGCTTAGATGGGGGGAACTCCTACGAGCAGTACTTC. The chain employs TRBV7-9 and TRBJ2-7; a weak D match, TRBD2 (6 bases). V lost 1 base to trimming and J lost 0 bases, with 10 bases between them. The germline CDR1 and CDR2 sequences are SEHNR and FQNEAQ (reference sequence). There are 15 residues in the CDR3.

This chain links TRBV29-1 with TRBJ1-3; tentative D call: TRBD1 (5 bases). Germline loops: CDR1 SQVTM, CDR2 ANQGSEA. Trimming took 2 bases from V and 2 from J, leaving 10 bases between them. The CDR3 loop spans 14 amino acids. In DNA form, the CDR3 reads TGCAGCGTTGAATTGGCGACAGCTGGAAACACCATATATTTT. Translated, it gives CSVELATAGNTIYF. Combining the CDR3 with reference TRBV29-1 and TRBJ1-3 gives the whole variable domain SAVISQKPSRDICQRGTSLTIQCQVDSQVTMMFWYRQQPGQSLTLIATANQGSEATYESGFVIDKFPISRPNLTFSTLTVSNMSPEDSSIYLCSVELATAGNTIYFGEGSWLTVV.

The V gene is TRBV29-1, the J gene TRBJ1-1; 7 bases line up with TRBD1. The CDR3 is 15 residues long. In germline, CDR1 is SQVTM, CDR2 ANQGSEA. V lost 4 bases to trimming and J lost 3 bases; unmatched junction nucleotides: 11. The CDR3, as DNA: TGCAGCGTTGTGTGGAGGCCGCAGGGGGACACTGAAGCTTTCTTT. This encodes CSVVWRPQGDTEAFF. Based on the CDR3 plus reference TRBV29-1 and TRBJ1-1, the full variable domain is SAVISQKPSRDICQRGTSLTIQCQVDSQVTMMFWYRQQPGQSLTLIATANQGSEATYESGFVIDKFPISRPNLTFSTLTVSNMSPEDSSIYLCSVVWRPQGDTEAFFGQGTRLTVV.

This sequence joins TRBV21-1 and TRBJ2-5; TRBD2, the table's D call, lacks a check against the DNA. TRBV21-1 is a pseudogene. CDR3 length: 14 amino acids. CDR3 residues: CASPLAGGRETQYF. For the CDR3, the DNA is TGTGCCAGCCCCCTAGCGGGGGGTCGAGAGACCCAGTACTTC.

The V gene is TRBV9, the J gene TRBJ1-1; 9 nucleotides line up with TRBD1. Looked up from germline, CDR1 is SGDLS and CDR2 is YYNGEE. Losses at the gene ends were 4 bases for V and 8 bases for J; bases not matched to a gene: 6. The CDR3 extends over 13 amino acids. For the CDR3, the DNA is TGTGCCAGCAGCACCCGGACAGGGGCGGAAGCTTTCTTT. This sequence encodes CASSTRTGAEAFF.

The CDR3 loop reads CASSSVPYQPQHF. CDR3 bases: TGTGCCAGCAGTTCTGTCCCGTATCAGCCCCAGCATTTT. J is TRBJ1-5 and V is TRBV27, with unresolved D. Trimming shortened V by 4 bases and J by 5 bases, and 9 bases separated the two germline ends. The CDR3 covers 13 residues. Germline CDR1 MNHEY, CDR2 SMNVEV (reference sequence).